Given below is one T cell receptor (beta chain) in context. The immunoSEQ assay was v3. Method: immunoSEQ multiplex PCR; TCRdb's copy keeps in-frame clones and lacks some. The sample holds more than 55,000 clones, roughly four fifths seen once. The sample belongs to a study of TIL therapy for anti-PD-1-resistant metastatic lung cancer. Overall study: Patients had a median age of nearly 55 years (range roughly 35-80).

The CDR3 runs 13 residues. V lost 8 bases and J lost 3; bases outside the gene matches: 1. CDR1 is KGHSH, CDR2 LQKENI, per germline. The time point: pre-treatment sample, taken before nivolumab and TIL therapy. The receptor's source is a person aged 25 to 85 with non-small cell lung cancer. Here the sequenced sample was blood, taken at baseline. This rearrangement joins TRBV18 to TRBJ2-2; TRBD1 matches at 9 bases. The chain's CDR3 is CASGDRDTGELFF. The CDR3, as DNA: TGTGCCAGCGGGGACAGGGACACCGGGGAGCTGTTTTTT.